These T cell receptor beta chains were read from a single sample in a study of PD-L1 blockade in urothelial cancer. Some clones are missing from TCRdb's copy, which holds only in-frame ones; the method was immunoSEQ multiplex PCR. The sample has about 71,000 clones; approximately 88% are singletons. Source: PBMCs, taken around atezolizumab (anti-PD-L1) treatment. The receptors stem from a man in his sixties with urothelial cancer. Each CDR3 is given with its conserved first and last residue. D genes are given only for firm matches. A row's size may be missing; if present it is once, few, many or a size class.

size	V	D	J	DNA	CDR3
few	TRBV7-2	TRBD2	TRBJ2-1	TGTGCCAGCAGCTTAGGTGCTAGCGGGAGGTGGGATTTACACGATGAGCAGTTCTTC	CASSLGASGRWDLHDEQFF
NA	TRBV6-4	TRBD2	TRBJ2-3	TGTGCCAGCAGTGTGGGGGGGGACACAGATACGCAGTATTTT	CASSVGGDTDTQYF
NA	TRBV28	TRBD1	TRBJ2-4	TGTGCCAGCAGTTTAAGACAGGGGAACATTCAGTACTTC	CASSLRQGNIQYF
NA	TRBV5-1	NA	TRBJ2-5	TGCGCCAGCAGCTTGTCTTCGAGATCCCAAGAGACCCAGTACTTC	CASSLSSRSQETQYF
NA	TRBV9	NA	TRBJ2-2	TGTGCCAGCAGCGTACAGAACACCGGGGAGCTGTTTTTT	CASSVQNTGELFF
NA	TRBV6-1	NA	TRBJ2-7	TGTGCCAGCAGTGTGGGAGAAACGAATTACGAGCAGTACTTC	CASSVGETNYEQYF
few	TRBV30	TRBD1	TRBJ1-1	TGTGCCTGGGGACAGGGTGGGAACACTGAAGCTTTCTTT	CAWGQGGNTEAFF
many	TRBV7-9	TRBD1	TRBJ1-1	TGTGCCAGCAGCTCCCGGACAGGGGACACTGAAGCTTTCTTT	CASSSRTGDTEAFF
NA	TRBV4-3	NA	TRBJ1-1	TGCGCCAGCAGCCAATTTACAGGGCCCTACACTGAAGCTTTCTTT	CASSQFTGPYTEAFF
NA	TRBV5-1	NA	TRBJ1-1	TGCGCCAGCAGCTTGGGTACGGGGATCACAACTGAAGCTTTCTTT	CASSLGTGITTEAFF
NA	TRBV7-8	TRBD1	TRBJ2-7	TGTGCCAGCAGCCACCGGGACAGGCCCTACGAGCAGTACTTC	CASSHRDRPYEQYF
NA	TRBV5-4	TRBD2	TRBJ2-7	TGTGCCAGCAGCTTGGCCGGAATAGCGGGAGGGCCGGGCATCCACGAGCAGTACTTC	CASSLAGIAGGPGIHEQYF
NA	TRBV9	NA	TRBJ2-5	TGTGCCAGCAGCGTAAGTGGTCAGAACCAAGAGACCCAGTACTTC	CASSVSGQNQETQYF
NA	TRBV6-5	NA	TRBJ2-6	TGTGCCAGCAGTTACTCGACAGGCTCTGGGGCCAACGTCCTGACTTTC	CASSYSTGSGANVLTF
NA	TRBV6-1	NA	TRBJ2-7	TGTGCCAGCAGTGTGGACAGCTACGAGCAGTACTTC	CASSVDSYEQYF
NA	TRBV7-6	TRBD2	TRBJ2-1	TGTGCCAGCAGCAGGGGGAGTTGGCGAGCGGGGGGGTACAATGAGCAGTTCTTC	CASSRGSWRAGGYNEQFF
NA	TRBV11-2	NA	TRBJ1-1	TGTGCCAGCAGCTTAAGACAGAACACTGAAGCTTTCTTT	CASSLRQNTEAFF